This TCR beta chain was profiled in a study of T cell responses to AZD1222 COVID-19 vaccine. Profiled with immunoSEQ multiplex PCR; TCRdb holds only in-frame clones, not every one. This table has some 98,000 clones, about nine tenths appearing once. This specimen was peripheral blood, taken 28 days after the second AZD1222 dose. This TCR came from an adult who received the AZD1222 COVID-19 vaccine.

Here the CDR3 DNA reads TGTGCCAGCAGTTTATCGGAAGCCCACGAGCAGTACTTC. Translation: CASSLSEAHEQYF. V gene TRBV27 combines with J gene TRBJ2-7, with D hard to call. V dropped 0 bases and J dropped 5 bases, with 8 bases sitting between them. The CDR3 consists of 13 residues. From germline, CDR1 is MNHEY and CDR2 SMNVEV (reference sequence).